The 16 T cell receptor beta chains given below trace back to one sample, sequenced in a study of Tregs in tolerant kidney transplant recipients. Profiling relied on immunoSEQ multiplex PCR, and the TCRdb table lists in-frame clones only, not all of them. Among roughly 70,000 clones listed, over 80% were seen once. Material: CD4+ T cells from blood. These receptors all stem from a human donor in good health.

Regarding this clone: Different DNA sequences within this sample yield the same CDR3. The rearrangement joins TRBV10-3 to TRBJ2-7, with D tentatively TRBD2 (5 bases). V dropped 6 bases and J dropped 0 bases, with 6 bases sitting between them. CDR1 and CDR2 from the germline V gene are ENHRY and SYGVKD. The CDR3 is made up of 12 amino acids. CDR3 nucleotide sequence: TGTGCCATCAGAGGGAGCTCCTACGAGCAGTACTTC. This encodes CAIRGSSYEQYF.

The rearrangement uses TRBV9 and TRBJ2-2; 13 bases match TRBD2. CDR3 length equals 19 residues. V was clipped by 3 bases and J by 0 bases; unmatched bases: 8. The germline V gene has CDR1 SGDLS and CDR2 YYNGEE. As DNA, the CDR3 is TGTGCCAGCAGCGGCCGACTAGCGGGGGGACACGCGAACACCGGGGAGCTGTTTTTT. Its protein is CASSGRLAGGHANTGELFF.

This sequence joins TRBV19 and TRBJ2-5; 8 nucleotides match TRBD1. After removal of 5 bases from V and 5 bases from J, the junction contained 13 bases not matched to a gene. Germline loops: CDR1 LNHDA, CDR2 SQIVND (reference sequence). The CDR3 length is 16 residues. CDR3 amino acids: CASSPQSGGLGETQYF. For the CDR3, the DNA is TGTGCCAGTAGTCCCCAGTCAGGGGGCTTAGGCGAGACCCAGTACTTC. The full variable domain, rest sourced from reference TRBV19 and TRBJ2-5, is DGGITQSPKYLFRKEGQNVTLSCEQNLNHDAMYWYRQDPGQGLRLIYYSQIVNDFQKGDIAEGYSVSREKKESFPLTVTSAQKNPTAFYLCASSPQSGGLGETQYFGPGTRLLVL.

The V and J genes are TRBV5-1 and TRBJ2-1; 8 nucleotides match TRBD2. This CDR3 region has 16 residues. The junction had 7 bases not matched to a gene; V was cut back by 4 bases and J by 1 base. The germline gives CDR1 SGHRS, CDR2 YFSETQ. Here the CDR3 DNA reads TGCGCCAGCAGCGTGATGGGCGGGGGGTCCTACAATGAGCAGTTCTTC. Its translation is CASSVMGGGSYNEQFF.

V gene TRBV11-2 combines with J gene TRBJ2-1; possible D gene TRBD2, 6 bases. CDR1 and CDR2 from the germline V gene are SGHAT and FQNNGV. The CDR3 is 15 residues long. Trimming stripped 3 bases from V and 6 bases from J, with 15 bases between. This CDR3 reads CASSFEGTSANEQFF. In DNA, the CDR3 is TGTGCCAGCAGCTTTGAGGGGACTTCCGCCAATGAGCAGTTCTTC.

In its sample, this clone was seen a few times. V usage is TRBV7-6 and J usage is TRBJ2-5, with a weak D call TRBD2 (6 bases). CDR3 length equals 15 residues. Trimming took 2 bases from V and 3 from J, leaving 13 bases between them. The V gene's germline CDR1 is SGHVS and CDR2 FNYEAQ. The CDR3 spells CASSLPEGYEETQYF. The CDR3 region has the DNA TGTGCCAGCAGCTTACCGGAGGGTTACGAAGAGACCCAGTACTTC.

This sequence joins TRBV29-1 and TRBJ2-5; D not resolved. The CDR3 sequence is 13 residues long. Germline V gene lookup returns CDR1 SQVTM and CDR2 ANQGSEA. Trimming removed 4 bases at V and 5 bases at J, with 14 bases between. DNA for the CDR3: TGCAGCGTTGTCGGCTCTACACGGGAGACCCAGTACTTC. Translating gives CSVVGSTRETQYF.

The V call is TRBV29-1, the J call TRBJ2-1; TRBD2 matches 11 bases. CDR1 is SQVTM and CDR2 is ANQGSEA in the germline V gene. The CDR3 contains 17 residues. The V segment lost 2 bases and the J segment 5 bases; nucleotides outside the gene matches: 11. CDR3 sequence (DNA): TGCAGCGTTGAACAGGTAGTCGGGACTAGCGGTAACAATGAGCAGTTCTTC. Residues: CSVEQVVGTSGNNEQFF.

The rearrangement links TRBV6-1 to TRBJ1-5, with a tentative D call TRBD1 (5 bases). The ends were cut back, 1 base at V and 11 bases at J, with 6 bases in the middle. This CDR3 is built from 11 residues. Germline CDR1 is MNHNS and CDR2 is SASEGT. CDR3 residues: CASSEGGAQHF. The CDR3 region has the DNA TGTGCCAGCAGTGAAGGGGGGGCCCAGCATTTT.

This clone was seen once. The rearrangement links TRBV6-1 to TRBJ2-3; the D gene is possibly TRBD1 (6 bases). Germline values: CDR1 MNHNS, CDR2 SASEGT. With 4 bases removed from V and 2 bases from J, the gap between germline ends came to 19 bases. This CDR3 has 17 amino acids. The CDR3 DNA reads TGTGCCAGCAGTGGTCCTCCGGGACACCGAATCACAGATACGCAGTATTTT. It yields the protein CASSGPPGHRITDTQYF.

The rearrangement joins TRBV7-9 to TRBJ2-7, with 10 bases lining up with TRBD2. This CDR3 comprises 14 residues. J was trimmed by 1 base and V by 5 bases; bases with no gene match: 2. Germline V CDR1 and CDR2: SEHNR, FQNEAQ (reference sequence). CDR3 bases: TGTGCCAGCAGCCGTAGCGGGGGGTCCTACGAGCAGTACTTC. Its translation: CASSRSGGSYEQYF.

The rearrangement uses TRBV19 and TRBJ1-2; 10 bases are a match to TRBD1. The germline V gene has CDR1 LNHDA and CDR2 SQIVND (reference sequence). V lost 2 bases and J lost 6; bases outside the gene matches: 12. This CDR3 is built from 17 residues. The CDR3 loop is CASSIMDLPGTGDGYTF. The CDR3 DNA is TGTGCCAGTAGTATAATGGACCTACCCGGGACAGGGGATGGCTACACCTTC.

This clone was observed once. The chain links TRBV2 to TRBJ2-7, with no clear D. V lost 6 bases to trimming and J lost 0 bases, with 3 bases between them. CDR3 size: 11 residues. Germline CDR1 and CDR2: SNHLY and FYNNEI. This CDR3 is CASSFSYEQYF. For the CDR3, the DNA is TGTGCCAGCAGCTTCTCCTACGAGCAGTACTTC.

The table lists this clone with a count of one. The chain links TRBV18 to TRBJ2-3, with 11 bases matching TRBD1. V shed 4 bases, J shed 2 bases, and the junction held 5 bases outside the gene matches. Per the germline V gene, CDR1 is KGHSH and CDR2 is LQKENI. The CDR3 loop spans 16 amino acids. The CDR3 DNA sequence: TGTGCCAGCTCACACCGGACAGGGGGCTACACAGATACGCAGTATTTT. Encoded protein: CASSHRTGGYTDTQYF.

This chain connects TRBV11-2 to TRBJ2-7; no definite D call. This CDR3 has 15 residues. V was shortened by 10 bases and J by 4 bases, with 23 bases between the two germline ends. Per the germline V gene, CDR1 is SGHAT and CDR2 is FQNNGV. The CDR3, as DNA: TGTGCCACCAACCGTCTCAGGACGGGTTTTTACGAGCAGTACTTC. Protein: CATNRLRTGFYEQYF.

The chain couples TRBV6-5 to TRBJ1-6; no reliable D call. Looked up from germline, CDR1 is MNHEY and CDR2 is SVGAGI. The CDR3 length is 14 residues. V was cut by 8 bases and J by 0 bases, with 8 bases left in between. CDR3 in amino acids: CASGRFSYNSPLHF. For the CDR3, the DNA is TGTGCCAGCGGGAGGTTCTCCTATAATTCACCCCTCCACTTT.